This T cell receptor beta chain was recorded in a study of T cells in Graves' hyperthyroidism and ophthalmopathy. Germline V CDR1 and CDR2: SQVTM, ANQGSEA. This CDR3 has 13 amino acids. The germline V and J ends were trimmed by 5 bases and 2 bases, with 11 bases remaining between them. RNA transcripts were the template for amplifying TCR beta CDR3 regions. Carried out on the TCR CDR3, a first-round RT-PCR used the HTBI primer set. TCRdb reanalysed the multiplex PCR reads using MiXCR and keeps one entry per CDR3 protein. The sample lists 540,000 or so distinct CDR3 sequences, more than 15% occurring once.

The source material was blood. This sequence joins TRBV29-1 and TRBJ2-3; D perhaps matches TRBD1 (5 bases). The clonotype was recovered from a woman under 40 with Graves' hyperthyroidism. CDR3 coding DNA: TGCAGCGTTCGGACACCTTACACAGATACGCAGTATTTT. Amino acids: CSVRTPYTDTQYF.